These 28 T cell receptor beta chains came from one sample sequenced in a study of cytomegalovirus exposure and HLA in healthy donors. A multiplex PCR was run with 60 Vbeta primers and 13 Jbeta primers. TCRdb's table, derived via immunoSEQ multiplex PCR, lists solely in-frame clones and lacks some. The table shows 250,000 to 350,000 clones, with 80% occurring only once. Sequencing was carried out using PBMCs. The receptor source for this set is a girl aged 2 to 10 in good health and CMV-seronegative.

The J gene is TRBJ2-1, the V gene TRBV28, with 10 positions matching TRBD2. The junction had 7 bases not matched to a gene; V was cut back by 6 bases and J by 2 bases. This CDR3 is 16 amino acids long. Germline CDR1 reads MDHEN; CDR2 reads SYDVKM. In DNA, the CDR3 is TGTGCCAGCAGCCCACTAGCGGGGATCGCCTACAATGAGCAGTTCTTC. This translates into CASSPLAGIAYNEQFF.

This clone was counted a few times. The genes are TRBV2 and TRBJ1-2, with 8 bases matching TRBD1. The CDR3 consists of 12 residues. The junction had 3 bases not matched to a gene; V was cut back by 8 bases and J by 4 bases. Per germline, CDR1 SNHLY and CDR2 FYNNEI. CDR3: CASLGQAYGYTF. The CDR3 DNA follows: TGTGCCAGCCTGGGACAGGCCTATGGCTACACCTTC.

The CDR3 protein is CASSSRRRAGGYNEQFF. CDR3 nucleotide sequence: TGTGCCAGCAGCTCCCGGAGGAGAGCGGGAGGATACAATGAGCAGTTCTTC. This sequence joins TRBV9 and TRBJ2-1; 9 positions match TRBD2. With V trimmed by 4 bases and J by 4 bases, 12 bases remained unmatched. There are 17 residues in the CDR3. CDR1 is SGDLS and CDR2 is YYNGEE in the germline V gene.

The CDR3 DNA sequence: TGTGCCAGCAGCTTATCCGGAGGTTCACCCCTCCACTTT. Its translation is CASSLSGGSPLHF. V and J are TRBV7-3 and TRBJ1-6, with D unclear. This CDR3 spans 13 amino acids. Trimming cost V 2 bases and J 9 bases, with 8 bases left between them. CDR1 is SGHTA, CDR2 FQGTGA, per germline.

The J gene is TRBJ2-7, the V gene TRBV25-1, with D hard to call. The CDR3 is 14 residues long. CDR1 MGHDK and CDR2 SYGVNS come from the germline V gene. Trimming left V 1 base short and J 7 bases short, with 14 bases between. CDR3 protein: CASSESSPWREQYF. The CDR3 DNA sequence: TGTGCCAGCAGTGAATCCTCCCCCTGGCGGGAGCAGTACTTC.

This clone turned up a few times. This rearrangement joins TRBV2 to TRBJ2-1; D might be TRBD1 (7 bases). CDR1 and CDR2 (germline): SNHLY, FYNNEI. This CDR3 spans 14 amino acids. Trimming pared 4 bases from V and 9 bases from J, leaving 16 bases between. The CDR3 reads CASSVQGGYAEQFF. The DNA for the CDR3 is TGTGCCAGCAGTGTGCAGGGGGGTTATGCTGAGCAGTTCTTC.

V is TRBV27 and J is TRBJ2-1, with D maybe TRBD2 (6 bases). The V end was cut by 7 bases, the J end by 10 bases, with 11 bases between. From germline, CDR1 is MNHEY and CDR2 SMNVEV (reference sequence). The length of the CDR3 is 11 residues. Here the CDR3 DNA reads TGTGCCAGCATGGCGGGATTCGAGCAGTTCTTC. It is translated as CASMAGFEQFF.

This chain uses TRBV15 with TRBJ2-3; possible D gene TRBD2, 6 bases. The CDR3 has 15 amino acids. Germline V gene lookup returns CDR1 LNHNV and CDR2 YYDKDF (reference sequence). Trimming cost V 1 base and J 2 bases, with 10 bases left between them. CDR3 sequence reads: CATSRGGGTTDTQYF. In nucleotides, the CDR3 is TGTGCCACCAGCAGAGGGGGCGGGACCACAGATACGCAGTATTTT.

Notes on this clone: Its ends do not fully match the called genes, so a read error is possible. V gene TRBV9 combines with J gene TRBJ1-1, with 9 bases aligning to TRBD1. The CDR3 runs to 15 residues. Germline loops: CDR1 SGDLS, CDR2 YYNGEE. The CDR3 nucleotides are TGTGCCAACAGCGTAGGTAACAGGGGGCAAACTGAAGCTTTCTTT. It encodes CANSVGNRGQTEAFF.

The chain couples TRBV28 to TRBJ2-2; 7 nucleotides agree with TRBD1. The CDR3 covers 15 residues. Germline V gene sequence: CDR1 MDHEN, CDR2 SYDVKM. The J segment lost 4 bases and the V segment lost 4 bases, leaving 6 bases of the junction unmatched. CDR3 sequence reads: CASSYRGTVTGELFF. The CDR3, as DNA: TGTGCCAGCAGTTATCGTGGGACAGTCACCGGGGAGCTGTTTTTT. Complete variable domain (other parts from reference TRBV28 and TRBJ2-2): DVKVTQSSRYLVKRTGEKVFLECVQDMDHENMFWYRQDPGLGLRLIYFSYDVKMKEKGDIPEGYSVSREKKERFSLILESASTNQTSMYLCASSYRGTVTGELFFGEGSRLTVL.

This chain links TRBV2 with TRBJ2-7, with 7 bases fitting TRBD1. V dropped 6 bases and J dropped 0; count of bases not matched to a gene: 5. The CDR3 extends over 14 amino acids. CDR1 and CDR2 (germline): SNHLY, FYNNEI. The CDR3 region has the DNA TGTGCCAGCAGATGGACAGGTAGCTCCTACGAGCAGTACTTC. Its translation is CASRWTGSSYEQYF.

The chain is built from TRBV7-9 and TRBJ1-2; TRBD1 matches 7 bases. V gave up 5 bases and J gave up 4 bases; unmatched junction bases: 7. Germline loops: CDR1 SEHNR, CDR2 FQNEAQ (reference sequence). This CDR3 has 14 amino acids. As DNA, the CDR3 is TGTGCCAGCAGCGCCGCGGGACAGACCTATGGCTACACCTTC. Translating gives CASSAAGQTYGYTF.

The chain couples TRBV25-1 to TRBJ2-3; D unresolved. The CDR3 covers 16 residues. Per the germline V gene, CDR1 is MGHDK and CDR2 is SYGVNS. V was clipped by 1 base and J by 2 bases, with 13 bases between them. This CDR3 is CASSESPSSYTDTQYF. The CDR3 coding sequence is TGTGCCAGCAGTGAATCACCGTCCTCCTACACAGATACGCAGTATTTT.

The V call is TRBV6-4, the J call TRBJ2-2; 11 nucleotides match TRBD1. Trimming at V came to 6 bases and at J to 6 bases, leaving 15 bases not matched to a gene. Per germline, CDR1 MRHNA and CDR2 SNTAGT. The CDR3 covers 18 residues. The CDR3 coding sequence is TGTGCCAGCAGCGACCCGGGACAGGGGGGGCGTGGGGCCGGGGAGCTGTTTTTT. This gives the protein CASSDPGQGGRGAGELFF.

The CDR3 bases are TGTGCCACCAGCAGTACTGGGCTGGATGGCTACACCTTC. This codes for CATSSTGLDGYTF. This chain joins TRBV15 and TRBJ1-2, with D hard to call. This CDR3 is built from 13 residues. The V gene's germline CDR1 is LNHNV and CDR2 YYDKDF (reference sequence). Trimming pared 3 bases from V and 6 bases from J, leaving 11 bases between.

The chain uses TRBV6-5 and TRBJ2-7; a weak D match, TRBD2 (6 bases). The CDR3 contains 15 residues. Germline V gene sequence: CDR1 MNHEY, CDR2 SVGAGI. The V end was cut by 6 bases, the J end by 0 bases, with 15 bases between. The DNA for the CDR3 is TGTGCCAGCAGACGGACTAAGCGGGCCTCCTACGAGCAGTACTTC. This encodes CASRRTKRASYEQYF.

This chain connects TRBV5-1 to TRBJ2-5; 12 positions agree with TRBD2. The J call may be faulty, since TRBJ2-7 better matches the DNA end. The germline CDR1 and CDR2 sequences are SGHRS and YFSETQ. The length of the CDR3 is 14 residues. The CDR3 here is CASSSGTSGYEQYF. The DNA of the CDR3 is TGCGCCAGCAGCTCCGGGACTAGCGGGTACGAGCAGTACTTC.

This clone was seen more than once but under ten times. The same CDR3 also results from other DNA sequences found in this sample. This chain joins TRBV5-1 and TRBJ2-1, with 9 bases aligning to TRBD1. V trimming: 2 bases; J trimming: 3 bases; junction bases outside the gene matches: 3. Per the germline V gene, CDR1 is SGHRS and CDR2 is YFSETQ. The CDR3 totals 15 residues. The CDR3 region is CASSFPGQGYNEQFF. The CDR3 nucleotides are TGCGCCAGCAGCTTTCCGGGACAGGGCTACAATGAGCAGTTCTTC.

This chain connects TRBV4-2 to TRBJ2-1; D remains ambiguous. From germline, CDR1 is LGHNA and CDR2 YNFKEQ. V dropped 6 bases and J dropped 4 bases, with 13 bases sitting between them. The CDR3 totals 14 residues. CDR3 coding DNA: TGTGCCAGCAGACTATCTGAGAGGTACAATGAGCAGTTCTTC. Amino acids: CASRLSERYNEQFF.

This sequence joins TRBV5-4 and TRBJ2-1; 7 bases map to TRBD2. From germline, CDR1 is SGHNT and CDR2 YYREEE (reference sequence). The CDR3 length is 15 residues. The V and J ends lost 1 base and 6 bases, in that order; junction bases with no gene match: 7. The CDR3 sequence: CASSLLRGEVNEQFF. The CDR3, as DNA: TGTGCCAGCAGCTTGCTACGGGGGGAAGTCAATGAGCAGTTCTTC.

This chain uses TRBV19 with TRBJ1-5; 10 nucleotides line up with TRBD1. The CDR3 covers 16 residues. Germline CDR1 LNHDA, CDR2 SQIVND (reference sequence). Trimming cost V 5 bases and J 2 bases; bases outside gene matches: 6. CDR3 sequence: CASSADRGRGNQPQHF. CDR3 bases: TGTGCCAGTAGTGCAGACAGGGGGCGAGGCAATCAGCCCCAGCATTTT.

The chain links TRBV6-7 to TRBJ2-1, with D hard to call. TRBV6-7 belongs to the ORF category, with a function that is uncertain. The CDR3 runs to 19 residues. V shed 0 bases and J shed 0 bases, with 18 bases lying between them. CDR3 amino acids: CASSYSPEMVAASYNEQFF. CDR3 in DNA: TGTGCCAGCAGTTACTCCCCCGAGATGGTTGCGGCCTCCTACAATGAGCAGTTCTTC.

V usage is TRBV5-5 and J usage is TRBJ1-5; weak D call: TRBD1 (5 bases). The V gene lost 4 bases and the J gene lost 11 bases, with 16 bases spanning the gap. Germline V gene lookup returns CDR1 SGHKS and CDR2 YYEKEE (reference sequence). The CDR3 is 13 amino acids. CDR3 in amino acids: CASSQRDWEAQHF. For the CDR3, the DNA is TGTGCCAGCAGCCAACGGGACTGGGAAGCCCAGCATTTT.

The chain uses TRBV6-1 and TRBJ1-1, with D possibly TRBD1 on 6 matching bases. Germline V gene data show CDR1 as MNHNS and CDR2 as SASEGT. CDR3 length equals 15 residues. Trimming removed 4 bases at V and 3 bases at J, with 15 bases between. CDR3 in amino acids: CASSVQRGGYTEAFF. In nucleotides, the CDR3 is TGTGCCAGCAGTGTACAAAGGGGGGGGTACACTGAAGCTTTCTTT.

The chain is built from TRBV2 and TRBJ2-2; the D gene is possibly TRBD1 (6 bases). The V gene's germline CDR1 is SNHLY and CDR2 FYNNEI. This CDR3 comprises 16 residues. V gave up 1 base and J gave up 0 bases, with 9 bases separating them. CDR3 DNA: TGTGCCAGCAGTGAAGGGGGGCCTGCGAACACCGGGGAGCTGTTTTTT. Amino acid sequence: CASSEGGPANTGELFF.

The V and J genes are TRBV4-1 and TRBJ2-7, with D perhaps matching TRBD2 (5 bases). CDR3 length: 14 amino acids. Trimming took 0 bases from V and 3 from J, leaving 9 bases between them. The germline V gene encodes CDR1 MGHRA and CDR2 YSYEKL. The CDR3 bases are TGCGCCAGCAGCCAAGAGAGAAGCGGCTACGAGCAGTACTTC. Its translation is CASSQERSGYEQYF.

The rearrangement joins TRBV6-1 to TRBJ1-2, with 9 positions matching TRBD1. This CDR3 spans 15 amino acids. Germline V lookup: CDR1 MNHNS, CDR2 SASEGT. The V segment lost 0 bases and the J segment 7 bases; nucleotides outside the gene matches: 6. The CDR3 bases are TGTGCCAGCAGTGAAGCGATAGACAGGGGGTTTGGCTACACCTTC. It encodes CASSEAIDRGFGYTF.

This sequence joins TRBV10-1 and TRBJ2-3; a weak D match, TRBD2 (6 bases). Germline V gives CDR1 WNHNN, CDR2 SYGVQD (reference sequence). V lost 0 bases to trimming and J lost 3 bases, with 7 bases between them. The CDR3 is made up of 14 amino acids. The CDR3 region is CASSESGGTDTQYF. The CDR3 nucleotides read TGCGCCAGCAGTGAGTCGGGGGGTACAGATACGCAGTATTTT.